These 32 T cell receptor beta chains were sequenced from one sample in a study of PD-L1 blockade in urothelial cancer. The data were produced by immunoSEQ multiplex PCR, yet TCRdb's version contains in-frame clones alone and is incomplete. The top ten clones hold about 6.7% of a sample with around 71,000 clones, around four fifths of them seen once. Time point given: pretreatment peripheral blood. Sequencing used PBMCs, obtained around atezolizumab (anti-PD-L1) treatment. The origin of the receptors is a man aged 40-55 years with urothelial cancer.

The CDR3 is CASSLAGGRYNEQFF. DNA of the CDR3: TGTGCCAGCAGCTTAGCGGGAGGGAGATACAATGAGCAGTTCTTC. V is TRBV7-9 and J is TRBJ2-1, with 7 bases matching TRBD2. After removal of 0 bases from V and 4 bases from J, the junction contained 3 bases not matched to a gene. Germline V gene lookup returns CDR1 SEHNR and CDR2 FQNEAQ (reference sequence). The CDR3 is made up of 15 amino acids.

The chain employs TRBV4-3 and TRBJ2-7, with 10 positions matching TRBD1. Germline CDR1 reads LGHNA; CDR2 reads YSLEER. Trimming cost V 1 base and J 2 bases; bases outside gene matches: 8. The CDR3 sequence is 17 residues long. The CDR3 DNA is TGCGCCAGCAGCCAAGGGACAGGGGGGACGTTGGCCTACGAGCAGTACTTC. Translating gives CASSQGTGGTLAYEQYF.

The rearrangement joins TRBV28 to TRBJ2-6, with D tentatively TRBD1 (6 bases). CDR3 size: 20 residues. V shed 3 bases and J shed 0 bases, with 21 bases lying between them. The germline CDR1 and CDR2 sequences are MDHEN and SYDVKM. The CDR3: CASSFIFGTPDYSGANVLTF. CDR3 sequence (DNA): TGTGCCAGCAGTTTCATCTTCGGGACACCGGATTACTCTGGGGCCAACGTCCTGACTTTC.

The chain links TRBV10-3 to TRBJ2-1; D gene unclear. CDR3 length: 15 residues. Trimming shortened V by 2 bases and J by 1 base, and 9 bases separated the two germline ends. Germline loops: CDR1 ENHRY, CDR2 SYGVKD. The CDR3 DNA sequence: TGTGCCATCAGTGAGGCGGCTGGATCCTACAATGAGCAGTTCTTC. It is translated as CAISEAAGSYNEQFF.

The chain is built from TRBV28 and TRBJ1-3; D is uncertain. This CDR3 spans 11 amino acids. In germline, CDR1 is MDHEN, CDR2 SYDVKM. V lost 10 bases and J lost 2, with 6 bases in between. The CDR3 loop reads CATRTGNTIYF. Written as DNA, the CDR3 is TGTGCCACGCGTACTGGAAACACCATATATTTT.

This chain connects TRBV7-6 to TRBJ2-7; D possibly corresponds to TRBD2 (6 bases). CDR1 is SGHVS and CDR2 is FNYEAQ in the germline V gene. Deletions cut 3 bases from V and 0 bases from J, with 9 bases between. The CDR3 spans 14 residues. CDR3 loop: CASSLGEVSYEQYF. Here the CDR3 DNA reads TGTGCCAGCAGCTTGGGGGAGGTCTCCTACGAGCAGTACTTC.

In this sample, this clone turned up a few times. This chain joins TRBV28 and TRBJ1-1; D unclear. Trimming stripped 8 bases from V and 0 bases from J, with 10 bases between. The CDR3 length is 13 residues. Germline V lookup: CDR1 MDHEN, CDR2 SYDVKM. Here the CDR3 reads CASGRDLNTEAFF. Written as DNA, the CDR3 is TGTGCCAGCGGGAGAGATCTGAACACTGAAGCTTTCTTT.

The chain is built from TRBV5-4 and TRBJ2-1; D remains ambiguous. Germline CDR1 reads SGHNT; CDR2 reads YYREEE (reference sequence). V shed 2 bases and J shed 0 bases, with 6 bases lying between them. The CDR3 length is 14 residues. CDR3: CASSFKSSYNEQFF. CDR3 nucleotide sequence: TGTGCCAGCAGCTTTAAGAGCTCCTACAATGAGCAGTTCTTC.

This clone was found a few times. This chain's CDR3 is CASSFAGGRRGYEQYF. The CDR3 nucleotides read TGTGCCAGCAGTTTTGCGGGGGGGAGGCGGGGGTACGAGCAGTACTTC. This sequence joins TRBV28 and TRBJ2-7, with 9 bases lining up with TRBD2. V dropped 3 bases and J dropped 4; count of bases not matched to a gene: 10. The CDR3 is 16 residues long. Germline V lookup: CDR1 MDHEN, CDR2 SYDVKM.

The rearrangement joins TRBV7-8 to TRBJ2-3; D perhaps matches TRBD1 (5 bases). Looked up from germline, CDR1 is SGHVS and CDR2 is FQNEAQ. V shed 0 bases and J shed 0 bases, with 13 bases lying between them. This CDR3 has 17 residues. This chain's CDR3 is CASSLAPQGPSTDTQYF. In nucleotides, the CDR3 is TGTGCCAGCAGCTTAGCGCCCCAGGGCCCCAGCACAGATACGCAGTATTTT.

This clone was seen a handful of times. The chain has TRBV6-4 and TRBJ1-1, with a tentative D call TRBD1 (6 bases). The CDR3 loop spans 11 amino acids. Trimming cost V 9 bases and J 13 bases, with 18 bases left between them. Germline CDR1 reads MRHNA; CDR2 reads SNTAGT. Here the CDR3 DNA reads TGTGCCAGGGAATACAGGGTTCGGAATTTCTTT. It is translated as CAREYRVRNFF.

V is TRBV2 and J is TRBJ2-7; tentatively, D is TRBD1 (5 bases). Germline CDR1 is SNHLY and CDR2 is FYNNEI. V was trimmed by 8 bases and J by 5 bases, leaving 19 bases between them. The CDR3 contains 14 residues. The CDR3 spells CASLKGEGANEQYF. CDR3 bases: TGTGCCAGCCTAAAAGGAGAAGGGGCCAACGAGCAGTACTTC.

In this sample, this clone turned up a few times. This chain uses TRBV14 with TRBJ1-2; D is unresolved. This CDR3 comprises 13 residues. V was trimmed by 1 base and J by 5 bases, leaving 8 bases between them. Germline CDR1 is SGHDN and CDR2 is FVKESK. As DNA, the CDR3 is TGTGCCAGCAGCCAAGCACAGCTTTATGGCTACACCTTC. It translates to CASSQAQLYGYTF.

J is TRBJ2-1 and V is TRBV28; the D is unclear. This CDR3 spans 15 amino acids. The V end lost 2 bases, the J end lost 0 bases, and 8 bases lay between the germline ends. In germline, CDR1 is MDHEN, CDR2 SYDVKM. This CDR3 is CASSLTLSSYNEQFF. The CDR3 DNA reads as TGTGCCAGCAGTTTAACCCTCAGCTCCTACAATGAGCAGTTCTTC.

In its sample, this clone was seen a few times. The chain couples TRBV7-8 to TRBJ1-3; a weak D match, TRBD1 (6 bases). CDR3 length: 14 amino acids. CDR1 and CDR2 (germline): SGHVS, FQNEAQ. Trimming took off 5 bases at V and 2 bases at J, with 10 bases between the two ends. The CDR3: CASSKQGAGNTIYF. CDR3 nucleotides: TGTGCCAGCAGCAAACAGGGAGCTGGAAACACCATATATTTT.

The chain joins TRBV5-1 to TRBJ2-3, with 9 bases aligning to TRBD2. Germline V CDR1 and CDR2: SGHRS, YFSETQ. This CDR3 contains 14 residues. The ends lost 4 bases at V and 1 base at J; junction bases unmatched: 1. CDR3 protein: CASSKREGTDTQYF. CDR3 nucleotides: TGCGCCAGCAGCAAGCGGGAGGGCACAGATACGCAGTATTTT.

The chain is built from TRBV4-1 and TRBJ1-1; 7 nucleotides match TRBD1. Germline CDR1 and CDR2: MGHRA and YSYEKL. The CDR3 loop spans 14 amino acids. Trimming removed 4 bases from V and 2 bases from J; junction bases left unmatched: 4. In DNA, the CDR3 is TGCGCCAGCAGCCCCGGGACAGACAACACTGAAGCTTTCTTT. Encoded protein: CASSPGTDNTEAFF.

This sequence joins TRBV18 and TRBJ1-4; D not resolved. V lost 3 bases and J lost 5, with 13 bases in between. This CDR3 region has 15 residues. Germline CDR1 and CDR2: KGHSH and LQKENI. CDR3 in DNA: TGTGCCAGCTCACCTACAGACGGAAGCAATGAAAAACTGTTTTTT. Protein: CASSPTDGSNEKLFF.

This chain uses TRBV9 with TRBJ1-1; D is unresolved. Trimming pared 4 bases from V and 3 bases from J, leaving 16 bases between. The CDR3 has 15 amino acids. CDR1 and CDR2 (germline): SGDLS, YYNGEE. The CDR3, as DNA: TGTGCCAGCAGCTTAACGGGGTGGTTGGACACTGAAGCTTTCTTT. Encoded protein: CASSLTGWLDTEAFF.

The chain joins TRBV6-1 to TRBJ1-4; 8 bases agree with TRBD1. The germline CDR1 and CDR2 sequences are MNHNS and SASEGT. V lost 6 bases and J lost 8; bases outside the gene matches: 11. CDR3 length equals 15 residues. CDR3 amino acids: CASRSAGTGGEKLFF. In nucleotides, the CDR3 is TGTGCCAGCAGATCGGCCGGGACAGGTGGGGAAAAACTGTTTTTT.

V gene TRBV14 combines with J gene TRBJ2-5; D may be TRBD2 (6 bases). Deletions cut 3 bases from V and 0 bases from J, with 20 bases between. Germline CDR1 reads SGHDN; CDR2 reads FVKESK. This CDR3 is 18 amino acids long. This CDR3 reads CASSHPKNPSGYQETQYF. CDR3 nucleotides: TGTGCCAGCAGCCACCCTAAAAACCCCAGCGGGTACCAAGAGACCCAGTACTTC.

The CDR3 nucleotides read TGTGCCAGCAGCCTTACCGGACAGGGTGGAACTGAAGCTTTCTTT. Translated, it gives CASSLTGQGGTEAFF. V usage is TRBV11-3 and J usage is TRBJ1-1; the match to TRBD1 covers 8 bases. The V segment lost 5 bases and the J segment 5 bases; nucleotides outside the gene matches: 10. This CDR3 comprises 15 residues. CDR1 is SGHNT, CDR2 YENEEA, per germline.

This chain connects TRBV6-6 to TRBJ2-1; 7 nucleotides agree with TRBD1. The CDR3 runs to 15 residues. J gave up 4 bases and V 6 bases, and 9 bases lay outside the gene matches. Germline loops: CDR1 MNHNY, CDR2 SVGAGI (reference sequence). The CDR3 nucleotides are TGTGCCAGCAGCCCACAGGGGACCCCTTACAATGAGCAGTTCTTC. Translation gives CASSPQGTPYNEQFF.

This chain uses TRBV4-3 with TRBJ1-1, with D unresolved. Germline V gene lookup returns CDR1 LGHNA and CDR2 YSLEER. V lost 1 base and J 2 bases, leaving 11 bases between the germline ends. This CDR3 region has 15 residues. This CDR3 is CASSQGIAGNTEAFF. DNA of the CDR3: TGCGCCAGCAGCCAAGGGATCGCAGGAAACACTGAAGCTTTCTTT.

The chain couples TRBV6-6 to TRBJ2-1, with D unclear. Trimming stripped 6 bases from V and 3 bases from J, with 12 bases between. Germline loops: CDR1 MNHNY, CDR2 SVGAGI (reference sequence). The length of the CDR3 is 14 residues. The CDR3 region is CASSAMGSYNEQFF. In DNA form, the CDR3 reads TGTGCCAGCAGCGCGATGGGCAGCTACAATGAGCAGTTCTTC.

This chain links TRBV5-1 with TRBJ1-2; the D gene is possibly TRBD1 (5 bases). V lost 0 bases to trimming and J lost 7 bases, with 13 bases between them. The CDR3 loop spans 14 amino acids. Germline V lookup: CDR1 SGHRS, CDR2 YFSETQ. The CDR3 bases are TGCGCCAGCAGCTTGGGCAGGGATGGTGTTGGCTACACCTTC. Its translation: CASSLGRDGVGYTF.

V and J are TRBV5-6 and TRBJ1-1; 9 nucleotides line up with TRBD1. Germline V gene sequence: CDR1 SGHDT, CDR2 YYEEEE. This CDR3 is built from 18 residues. J lost 4 bases, V lost 1 base, and 14 bases had no gene match. The CDR3 loop reads CASSLRLGQGHLGTEAFF. Here the CDR3 DNA reads TGTGCCAGCAGCTTGAGGTTGGGACAGGGACATTTAGGCACTGAAGCTTTCTTT.

This clone was seen a handful of times. V is TRBV30 and J is TRBJ1-1; 7 bases line up with TRBD1. Germline CDR1 reads GTSNPN; CDR2 reads SVGIG (reference sequence). With V trimmed by 5 bases and J by 5 bases, 8 bases remained unmatched. The CDR3 is 13 residues long. The CDR3 spells CAWQGVSWTEAFF. DNA of the CDR3: TGTGCCTGGCAGGGGGTGAGTTGGACTGAAGCTTTCTTT.

This clone has just a few counts. The chain has TRBV5-1 and TRBJ2-7; 10 nucleotides align to TRBD1. The J segment lost 3 bases and the V segment lost 1 base, leaving 7 bases of the junction unmatched. The germline V gene has CDR1 SGHRS and CDR2 YFSETQ. The CDR3 is 16 residues long. CDR3 sequence: CASSLSPRDRGYEQYF. DNA for the CDR3: TGCGCCAGCAGCTTGAGTCCCCGGGACAGGGGCTACGAGCAGTACTTC.

The rearrangement joins TRBV9 to TRBJ2-7; TRBD2 agrees at 7 bases. CDR3 length: 16 amino acids. The trim removed 4 bases at V and 0 bases at J, leaving 10 bases unmatched. Germline-derived CDR1 and CDR2 are SGDLS and YYNGEE. The CDR3 DNA is TGTGCCAGCAGCCCGTTTTTGGGAGGGCCCTCCTACGAGCAGTACTTC. The encoded protein is CASSPFLGGPSYEQYF.

The chain is built from TRBV6-5 and TRBJ1-2; D remains ambiguous. Germline loops: CDR1 MNHEY, CDR2 SVGAGI. The CDR3 has 11 residues. The V and J ends lost 6 bases and 6 bases respectively, with 8 bases between them. The chain's CDR3 is CASRRRDGYTF. CDR3 sequence (DNA): TGTGCCAGCAGACGTCGCGATGGCTACACCTTC.

The gene calls are TRBV5-4 and TRBJ1-1; 7 bases line up with TRBD1. This CDR3 region has 15 residues. Germline V gives CDR1 SGHNT, CDR2 YYREEE (reference sequence). Trimming at V came to 4 bases and at J to 6 bases, leaving 12 bases not matched to a gene. The CDR3 sequence is CASSTLQGRSAEAFF. CDR3 bases: TGTGCCAGCAGCACTTTACAGGGGAGGAGCGCTGAAGCTTTCTTT.